The 23 T cell receptor beta chains below come from one sample, sequenced in a study of control samples from healthy donors and cancer patients (TCRdb year 2020). Library prep was done by the immunoSEQ multiplex PCR assay. Drawn from immuneACCESS, this table holds only the in-frame rearrangements with V and J called that TCRdb kept. Clones are partly lost; checked studies trace under half to an unresolved V gene and leave the rest unexplained. For this sample there are 60,000 or so clones; around 90% appear just once. The ten largest make up about 3.8% of the sample. The sequencing sample was made of blood. Receptors were obtained from a middle-aged man in good health.

The chain couples TRBV7-2 to TRBJ2-2, with a weak D call TRBD2 (6 bases). Germline CDR1 is SGHTA and CDR2 is FQGNSA. V was cut by 5 bases and J by 3 bases, with 13 bases left in between. This CDR3 has 15 residues. Here the CDR3 reads CASSPPGLYTGELFF. The DNA of the CDR3 is TGTGCCAGCAGCCCTCCGGGACTCTACACCGGGGAGCTGTTTTTT.

The chain joins TRBV7-3 to TRBJ2-7, with unresolved D. The CDR3 consists of 13 residues. Germline CDR1 is SGHTA and CDR2 is FQGTGA. V lost 2 bases to trimming and J lost 0 bases, with 5 bases between them. CDR3 amino acids: CASSLGVSYEQYF. As DNA, the CDR3 is TGTGCCAGCAGCTTAGGGGTCTCCTACGAGCAGTACTTC.

The table lists this clone with a count of one. The chain employs TRBV30 and TRBJ1-5; D not certain. CDR1 and CDR2 (germline): GTSNPN, SVGIG (reference sequence). Trimming removed 1 base at V and 3 bases at J, with 7 bases between. This CDR3 has 13 amino acids. For the CDR3, the DNA is TGTGCCTGGAGTGGTCAGGCCAATCAGCCCCAGCATTTT. This sequence encodes CAWSGQANQPQHF.

The V gene is TRBV24-1, the J gene TRBJ2-3; 9 bases are shared with TRBD2. Trimming took 3 bases from V and 1 from J; bases not matched to a gene: 4. CDR3 length: 16 amino acids. CDR1 is KGHDR and CDR2 is SFDVKD in the germline V gene. CDR3 sequence: CATSDGRTSGTDTQYF. In DNA form, the CDR3 reads TGTGCCACCAGTGATGGCCGGACTAGCGGCACAGATACGCAGTATTTT.

The V and J genes are TRBV11-3 and TRBJ1-1; D not certain. This CDR3 region has 16 residues. Per germline, CDR1 SGHNT and CDR2 YENEEA. V was clipped by 0 bases and J by 0 bases, with 11 bases between them. DNA of the CDR3: TGTGCCAGCAGCTTAGACGTCGGTCTAATGAACACTGAAGCTTTCTTT. Translating it yields CASSLDVGLMNTEAFF.

The chain combines TRBV3-1 (or the pseudogene TRBV3-2) with TRBJ1-3; no reliable D call. V was pared by 0 bases and J by 2 bases, with 5 bases between. The V gene's germline CDR1 is LGHDT and CDR2 YNNKEL (reference sequence). The CDR3 sequence is 14 residues long. CDR3 in amino acids: CASSQEVTGNTIYF. The CDR3 coding sequence is TGTGCCAGCAGCCAAGAGGTCACTGGAAACACCATATATTTT.

The chain recombines TRBV6-5 with TRBJ1-4; D is possibly TRBD1 (5 bases). This CDR3 is built from 14 residues. Trimming stripped 5 bases from V and 5 bases from J, with 12 bases between. The germline CDR1 and CDR2 sequences are MNHEY and SVGAGI. CDR3 amino acids: CASSRDRANEKLFF. CDR3 in DNA: TGTGCCAGCAGTCGGGACCGGGCAAATGAAAAACTGTTTTTT.

The chain links TRBV7-8 to TRBJ1-5; maybe TRBD1 (6 bases). The length of the CDR3 is 15 residues. Germline CDR1 reads SGHVS; CDR2 reads FQNEAQ. The V end was cut by 1 base, the J end by 4 bases, with 11 bases between. In nucleotides, the CDR3 is TGTGCCAGCAGCTTAGAACAGGGCGGGAATCAGCCCCAGCATTTT. Protein product: CASSLEQGGNQPQHF. Full variable domain (outside the CDR3, taken from reference TRBV7-8 and TRBJ1-5): GAGVSQSPRYKVAKRGQDVALRCDPISGHVSLFWYQQALGQGPEFLTYFQNEAQLDKSGLPSDRFFAERPEGSVSTLKIQRTQQEDSAVYLCASSLEQGGNQPQHFGDGTRLSIL.

The gene calls are TRBV13 and TRBJ1-2; the match to TRBD1 covers 8 bases. J lost 8 bases, V lost 5 bases, and 13 bases had no gene match. In germline, CDR1 is PRHDT, CDR2 FYEKMQ (reference sequence). There are 15 residues in the CDR3. The CDR3 sequence: CASSTVGRGLSGYTF. In nucleotides, the CDR3 is TGTGCCAGCAGCACTGTCGGCAGGGGGCTGAGCGGCTACACCTTC.

The genes are TRBV10-3 and TRBJ2-1, with D perhaps given as TRBD1 or TRBD2 (6 bases each). The CDR3 length is 16 residues. Germline lookup yields CDR1 ENHRY and CDR2 SYGVKD. Between the trimmed V and J ends, which lost 0 bases and 8 bases, there was a span of 17 bases. The CDR3 region is CAISESPGEGDDEQFF. CDR3 coding DNA: TGTGCCATCAGTGAGTCTCCGGGAGAGGGGGACGATGAGCAGTTCTTC.

V and J are TRBV7-3 and TRBJ2-3, with TRBD2 as a possible D gene (6 bases). CDR3 length: 15 amino acids. Germline V gene sequence: CDR1 SGHTA, CDR2 FQGTGA. Trimming shortened V by 5 bases and J by 1 base, and 13 bases separated the two germline ends. CDR3 amino acids: CASSLSGPGTDTQYF. DNA of the CDR3: TGTGCCAGCAGCCTTAGCGGCCCTGGCACAGATACGCAGTATTTT. Filled out from reference TRBV7-3 and TRBJ2-3, the complete variable domain reads GAGVSQTPSNKVTEKGKYVELRCDPISGHTALYWYRQSLGQGPEFLIYFQGTGAADDSGLPNDRFFAVRPEGSVSTLKIQRTERGDSAVYLCASSLSGPGTDTQYFGPGTRLTVL.

This clone was detected a few times. The chain is built from TRBV12-3 or TRBV12-4 and TRBJ1-5; D is unclear. Between the trimmed V and J ends, which lost 5 bases and 5 bases, there was a span of 7 bases. The CDR3 has 12 amino acids. Here the CDR3 reads CASSPKYQPQHF. CDR3 nucleotides: TGTGCCAGCAGTCCAAAGTATCAGCCCCAGCATTTT.

The V call is TRBV15, the J call TRBJ2-7; TRBD1 might be the D (5 bases). Germline CDR1 reads LNHNV; CDR2 reads YYDKDF (reference sequence). The CDR3 consists of 12 residues. With 0 bases removed from V and 6 bases from J, the gap between germline ends came to 6 bases. The CDR3 region is CATSRDRAEQYF. The CDR3 nucleotides read TGTGCCACCAGCAGAGACAGGGCCGAGCAGTACTTC. Based on the CDR3 plus reference TRBV15 and TRBJ2-7, the full variable domain is DAMVIQNPRYQVTQFGKPVTLSCSQTLNHNVMYWYQQKSSQAPKLLFHYYDKDFNNEADTPDNFQSRRPNTSFCFLDIRSPGLGDTAMYLCATSRDRAEQYFGPGTRLTVT.

The chain employs TRBV6-5 and TRBJ2-2; TRBD1 matches 7 bases. Losses at the gene ends were 6 bases for V and 6 bases for J; bases not matched to a gene: 7. This CDR3 has 14 amino acids. Germline V gene data show CDR1 as MNHEY and CDR2 as SVGAGI. This CDR3 reads CASRRQGAAGELFF. CDR3 nucleotides: TGTGCCAGCAGGAGACAGGGAGCCGCCGGGGAGCTGTTTTTT.

The V and J genes are TRBV19 and TRBJ2-2; 8 bases are a match to TRBD2. The CDR3 is made up of 16 amino acids. The germline V gene has CDR1 LNHDA and CDR2 SQIVND (reference sequence). The ends lost 5 bases at V and 0 bases at J; junction bases unmatched: 5. Here the CDR3 DNA reads TGTGCCAGTAGTTCCATAGCGGGATCGAACACCGGGGAGCTGTTTTTT. It encodes CASSSIAGSNTGELFF.

The DNA for the CDR3 is TGTGCCAGCCATCCTAGCGGGACCCACAATGAGCAGTTCTTC. It translates to CASHPSGTHNEQFF. The chain recombines TRBV11-2 with TRBJ2-1, with TRBD2 identical over 9 bases. Germline V gives CDR1 SGHAT, CDR2 FQNNGV. V lost 8 bases and J lost 5; bases outside the gene matches: 7. This CDR3 has 14 residues. Combining the CDR3 with reference TRBV11-2 and TRBJ2-1 gives the whole variable domain EAGVAQSPRYKIIEKRQSVAFWCNPISGHATLYWYQQILGQGPKLLIQFQNNGVVDDSQLPKDRFSAERLKGVDSTLKIQPAKLEDSAVYLCASHPSGTHNEQFFGPGTRLTVL.

This clone was counted a few times. The genes are TRBV3-1 (or the pseudogene TRBV3-2) and TRBJ2-7, with D perhaps given as TRBD1 or TRBD2 (6 bases each). Trimming removed 1 base from V and 4 bases from J, with 8 bases in between. The CDR3 runs to 13 residues. Germline-derived CDR1 and CDR2 are LGHDT and YNNKEL (reference sequence). CDR3 DNA: TGTGCCAGCAGCCAAGGAGGGGGGTACGAGCAGTACTTC. Protein sequence: CASSQGGGYEQYF.

The chain employs TRBV7-2 and TRBJ1-1; 9 bases map to TRBD1. The junction had 7 bases not matched to a gene; V was cut back by 4 bases and J by 7 bases. The germline gives CDR1 SGHTA, CDR2 FQGNSA. The CDR3 extends over 14 amino acids. The CDR3 DNA is TGTGCCAGCAGCTGGGGGACAGGGTTTGGTGAAGCTTTCTTT. Residues: CASSWGTGFGEAFF.

The chain has TRBV3-1 (or the pseudogene TRBV3-2) and TRBJ2-5, with TRBD2 matching over 9 bases. Germline CDR1 and CDR2: LGHDT and YNNKEL (reference sequence). The CDR3 length is 15 residues. J was trimmed by 4 bases and V by 1 base; bases with no gene match: 4. CDR3 loop: CASSQGAGGRETQYF. CDR3 DNA sequence: TGTGCCAGCAGCCAAGGGGCGGGAGGGCGAGAGACCCAGTACTTC.

This rearrangement joins TRBV6-5 to TRBJ2-7, with a possible D match to TRBD1 (5 bases). There are 11 residues in the CDR3. Trimming removed 6 bases at V and 8 bases at J, with 11 bases between. Germline CDR1 reads MNHEY; CDR2 reads SVGAGI. The CDR3 region is CASRRGTQQYF. The CDR3 DNA reads TGTGCCAGCAGAAGGGGCACTCAGCAGTACTTC.

The rearrangement joins TRBV6-1 to TRBJ1-5; D remains unclear. CDR3 length equals 12 residues. V shed 2 bases and J shed 6 bases, with 5 bases lying between them. Germline-derived CDR1 and CDR2 are MNHNS and SASEGT. The CDR3 region has the DNA TGTGCCAGCAGTGAATGGGGTCAGCCCCAGCATTTT. This translates into CASSEWGQPQHF.

Only one count was recorded for this clone. The chain joins TRBV4-1 to TRBJ2-2, with D maybe TRBD1 (5 bases). There are 16 residues in the CDR3. Germline loops: CDR1 MGHRA, CDR2 YSYEKL. The V end was cut by 0 bases, the J end by 5 bases, with 13 bases between. The CDR3 loop reads CASSQERGQGTGELFF. The CDR3 coding sequence is TGCGCCAGCAGCCAAGAACGTGGGCAGGGAACCGGGGAGCTGTTTTTT.

This chain joins TRBV19 and TRBJ1-1; D perhaps matches TRBD1 (5 bases). Germline V gene data show CDR1 as LNHDA and CDR2 as SQIVND (reference sequence). This CDR3 is built from 14 residues. Trimming removed 3 bases at V and 3 bases at J, with 11 bases between. CDR3 sequence reads: CASSMGGLDTEAFF. In nucleotides, the CDR3 is TGTGCCAGTAGTATGGGGGGGTTGGACACTGAAGCTTTCTTT.